This note documents a single T cell receptor (beta chain) sequence. Clones were sequenced by immunoSEQ multiplex PCR, and TCRdb holds only the in-frame ones, with some missing. Among roughly 260,000 clones listed, approximately 82% were seen once. The sample is drawn from a study of blood T cell repertoires in COVID-19. With 7 bases removed from V and 2 bases from J, the gap between germline ends came to 18 bases. Germline lookup yields CDR1 SGHRS and CDR2 YFSETQ. CDR3 length: 15 amino acids. The gene calls are TRBV5-1 and TRBJ1-2; unclear D gene. The clonotype comes from a young woman with acute or convalescent COVID-19. The sequencing input was peripheral blood. The CDR3 sequence: CASQSQVDGNYGYTF. CDR3 bases: TGCGCCAGCCAATCGCAAGTAGACGGGAACTATGGCTACACCTTC.